The next 18 T cell receptor beta chains were all read from a single sample in a study of radiotherapy plus CTLA-4 blockade in lung cancer. TCRdb keeps only in-frame clones here, not all; method: immunoSEQ multiplex PCR. This table has around 130,000 clones, 90% appearing once. Sequencing used peripheral blood, obtained from a patient treated with radiotherapy plus ipilimumab. The receptor set was obtained from a human donor with non-small cell lung cancer that progressed on radiotherapy plus ipilimumab.

J is TRBJ2-1 and V is TRBV4-1, with D possibly being TRBD2 (5 bases). The CDR3 has 15 residues. Germline-derived CDR1 and CDR2 are MGHRA and YSYEKL. V lost 4 bases to trimming and J lost 3 bases, with 13 bases between them. DNA of the CDR3: TGCGCCAGCAGCCTCCAAGAGGGAATCTACAATGAGCAGTTCTTC. Its translation: CASSLQEGIYNEQFF.

The chain combines TRBV19 with TRBJ1-3, with a tentative D call TRBD1 (6 bases). The CDR3 runs to 14 residues. Trimming took off 5 bases at V and 2 bases at J, with 10 bases between the two ends. Germline V gene lookup returns CDR1 LNHDA and CDR2 SQIVND (reference sequence). CDR3 protein: CASSPGQPGNTIYF. The DNA for the CDR3 is TGTGCCAGTAGTCCTGGACAGCCTGGAAACACCATATATTTT.

This chain joins TRBV6-5 and TRBJ1-2; D is possibly TRBD1 (6 bases). Germline CDR1 and CDR2: MNHEY and SVGAGI. The ends were cut back, 3 bases at V and 4 bases at J, with 15 bases in the middle. The CDR3 is made up of 15 amino acids. The CDR3, as DNA: TGTGCCAGCAGTTATGGGGGTAACAGGGTCTATGGCTACACCTTC. Encoded protein: CASSYGGNRVYGYTF.

In the case of this clone: Other DNA sequences in the sample encode the same CDR3. The chain couples TRBV19 to TRBJ1-2; D unclear. Trimming pared 5 bases from V and 2 bases from J, leaving 9 bases between. Germline V lookup: CDR1 LNHDA, CDR2 SQIVND (reference sequence). The length of the CDR3 is 13 residues. CDR3 DNA: TGTGCCAGTAGTCCGACGGGGAACTATGGCTACACCTTC. Translation: CASSPTGNYGYTF.

The gene calls are TRBV19 and TRBJ2-4; D is uncertain. This CDR3 contains 15 residues. Germline V gives CDR1 LNHDA, CDR2 SQIVND (reference sequence). V shed 6 bases and J shed 1 base, with 13 bases lying between them. The CDR3 sequence is CASSLYGEAKNIQYF. CDR3 sequence (DNA): TGTGCCAGTAGCTTATATGGTGAGGCCAAAAACATTCAGTACTTC.

CDR3 coding DNA: TGTGCCAGCAGTGAACAGGTAGCGGGCTACGGGCAGTTCTTC. Amino acid sequence: CASSEQVAGYGQFF. This sequence joins TRBV6-1 and TRBJ2-1; 7 nucleotides agree with TRBD2. The CDR3 is 14 amino acids. The germline V gene has CDR1 MNHNS and CDR2 SASEGT. The V gene end was trimmed by 2 bases and the J gene end by 12 bases; junction bases not matched to a gene: 10.

In its sample, this clone was seen once. The chain joins TRBV28 to TRBJ2-1; D not resolved. Germline lookup yields CDR1 MDHEN and CDR2 SYDVKM. V was cut by 1 base and J by 10 bases, with 8 bases left in between. There are 12 residues in the CDR3. The CDR3 is CASSLSALEQFF. CDR3 DNA: TGTGCCAGCAGTTTATCCGCCTTGGAGCAGTTCTTC.

V and J are TRBV5-6 and TRBJ2-7; a possible D gene is TRBD2 (6 bases). V was cut by 4 bases and J by 3 bases, with 14 bases left in between. Germline CDR1 reads SGHDT; CDR2 reads YYEEEE. The CDR3 is made up of 14 amino acids. CDR3 sequence (DNA): TGTGCCAGCAGCAAAAGGGGACTCGACTACGAGCAGTACTTC. Translating gives CASSKRGLDYEQYF.

The gene calls are TRBV18 and TRBJ2-1, with D perhaps TRBD1 (5 bases). The ends were cut back, 5 bases at V and 4 bases at J, with 12 bases in the middle. CDR1 and CDR2 (germline): KGHSH, LQKENI. This CDR3 is built from 14 residues. The CDR3 loop reads CASSLDRIYNEQFF. DNA of the CDR3: TGTGCCAGCTCATTAGACAGAATTTACAATGAGCAGTTCTTC.

The chain has TRBV19 and TRBJ2-5; 7 nucleotides match TRBD1. CDR1 is LNHDA, CDR2 SQIVND, per germline (reference sequence). V dropped 7 bases and J dropped 3; count of bases not matched to a gene: 11. The CDR3 is 15 residues long. The DNA for the CDR3 is TGTGCCAGTACTCGCGTCTGGGGACAGAAAGAGACCCAGTACTTC. Translating it yields CASTRVWGQKETQYF.

The gene calls are TRBV5-1 and TRBJ2-3; TRBD2 matches 9 bases. J lost 8 bases, V lost 4 bases, and 5 bases had no gene match. This CDR3 is built from 13 residues. Germline CDR1 SGHRS, CDR2 YFSETQ. DNA for the CDR3: TGCGCCAGCAGCCCCGTAGCGGGAGTTACGCAGTATTTT. Protein sequence: CASSPVAGVTQYF.

The rearrangement links TRBV18 to TRBJ2-2; TRBD1 matches at 7 bases. J was trimmed by 5 bases and V by 3 bases; bases with no gene match: 3. Germline lookup yields CDR1 KGHSH and CDR2 LQKENI. This CDR3 spans 14 amino acids. CDR3 loop: CASSPGQLTGELFF. The CDR3, as DNA: TGTGCCAGCTCACCGGGACAGCTAACCGGGGAGCTGTTTTTT.

This clone has more than one count but fewer than ten. The chain uses TRBV19 and TRBJ1-3; 8 bases are shared with TRBD1. The V segment lost 5 bases and the J segment 2 bases; nucleotides outside the gene matches: 5. There are 15 residues in the CDR3. CDR1 and CDR2 (germline): LNHDA, SQIVND (reference sequence). The DNA for the CDR3 is TGTGCCAGTAGTGTATCGGACAGGGCTGGAAACACCATATATTTT. This codes for CASSVSDRAGNTIYF.

This sequence joins TRBV6-1 and TRBJ2-5; D uncertain. CDR1 is MNHNS, CDR2 SASEGT, per germline. This CDR3 is built from 14 residues. V lost 8 bases, J lost 3 bases, and 16 bases lay in between. CDR3 bases: TGTGCCAGCGGGTCGTTGGGCGGTGAAGAGACCCAGTACTTC. It translates to CASGSLGGEETQYF.

This clone occurred a few times. The V gene is TRBV4-1, the J gene TRBJ2-1; possibly TRBD2 for D (5 bases). Per the germline V gene, CDR1 is MGHRA and CDR2 is YSYEKL. This CDR3 region has 17 residues. The V gene lost 0 bases and the J gene lost 2 bases, with 14 bases spanning the gap. The CDR3 DNA reads TGCGCCAGCAGCCAAGATGAGGGCCGGGGAACCTACAATGAGCAGTTCTTC. Translated: CASSQDEGRGTYNEQFF.

The rearrangement links TRBV11-1 to TRBJ2-7, with D possibly being TRBD1 (6 bases). V lost 2 bases, J lost 2 bases, and 10 bases lay in between. The CDR3 runs to 14 residues. Germline CDR1 and CDR2: SGHAT and FQDESV (reference sequence). The CDR3 region is CASSLSDRTYEQYF. In nucleotides, the CDR3 is TGTGCCAGCAGCTTATCTGACAGGACCTACGAGCAGTACTTC.

This clone was recorded once. The chain recombines TRBV6-5 with TRBJ2-7, with 8 bases fitting TRBD2. V lost 0 bases, J lost 4 bases, and 8 bases stayed unmatched. CDR1 and CDR2 from the germline V gene are MNHEY and SVGAGI. The CDR3 is 16 amino acids. The CDR3 region has the DNA TGTGCCAGCAGTTACTCGAGAAGCGGGAGAGCGTACGAGCAGTACTTC. This gives the protein CASSYSRSGRAYEQYF.

The genes are TRBV10-2 and TRBJ1-1; D is undetermined. This CDR3 contains 11 residues. CDR1 WSHSY and CDR2 SAAADI come from the germline V gene. V lost 7 bases, J lost 4 bases, and 7 bases lay in between. CDR3 sequence (DNA): TGCGCCAGCAAGTGGGGCACTGAAGCTTTCTTT. It encodes CASKWGTEAFF.